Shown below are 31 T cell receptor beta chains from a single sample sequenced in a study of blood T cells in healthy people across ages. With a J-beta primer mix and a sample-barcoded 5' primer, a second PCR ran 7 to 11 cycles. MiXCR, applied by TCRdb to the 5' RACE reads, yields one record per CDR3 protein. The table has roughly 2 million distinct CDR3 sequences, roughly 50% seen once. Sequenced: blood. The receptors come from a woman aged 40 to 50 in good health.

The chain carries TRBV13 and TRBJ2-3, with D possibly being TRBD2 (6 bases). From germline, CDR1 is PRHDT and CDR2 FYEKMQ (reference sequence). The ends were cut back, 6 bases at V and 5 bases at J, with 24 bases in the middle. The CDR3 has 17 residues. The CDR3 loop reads CASRLWSIGRGRDTQYF. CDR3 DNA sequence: TGTGCCAGCAGGCTTTGGAGCATAGGGCGGGGAAGAGATACGCAGTATTTT.

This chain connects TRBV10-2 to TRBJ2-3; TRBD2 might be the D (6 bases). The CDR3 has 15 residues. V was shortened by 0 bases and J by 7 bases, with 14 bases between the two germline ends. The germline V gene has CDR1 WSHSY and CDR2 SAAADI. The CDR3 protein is CASSESIGGRYTQYF. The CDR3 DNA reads TGCGCCAGCAGTGAGTCAATCGGGGGTCGATATACGCAGTATTTT.

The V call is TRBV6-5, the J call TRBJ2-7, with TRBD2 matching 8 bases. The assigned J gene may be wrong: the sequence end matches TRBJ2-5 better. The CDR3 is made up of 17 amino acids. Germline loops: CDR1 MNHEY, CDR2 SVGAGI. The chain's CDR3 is CASSYSTSGGVQETQYF. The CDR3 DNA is TGTGCCAGCAGTTACTCGACCAGCGGGGGCGTACAAGAGACCCAGTACTTC.

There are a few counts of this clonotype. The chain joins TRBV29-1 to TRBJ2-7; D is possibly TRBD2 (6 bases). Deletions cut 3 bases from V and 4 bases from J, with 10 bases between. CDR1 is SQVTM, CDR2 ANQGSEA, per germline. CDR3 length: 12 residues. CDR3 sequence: CSVDEGGYEQYF. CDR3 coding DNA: TGCAGCGTTGATGAGGGAGGTTACGAGCAGTACTTC.

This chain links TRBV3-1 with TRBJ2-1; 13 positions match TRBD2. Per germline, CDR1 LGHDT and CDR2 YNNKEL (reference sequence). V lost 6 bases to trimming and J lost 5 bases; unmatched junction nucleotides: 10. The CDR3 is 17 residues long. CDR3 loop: CASRLHSGLAGNNEQFF. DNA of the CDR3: TGTGCCAGCAGGCTCCACTCGGGACTAGCGGGGAACAATGAGCAGTTCTTC.

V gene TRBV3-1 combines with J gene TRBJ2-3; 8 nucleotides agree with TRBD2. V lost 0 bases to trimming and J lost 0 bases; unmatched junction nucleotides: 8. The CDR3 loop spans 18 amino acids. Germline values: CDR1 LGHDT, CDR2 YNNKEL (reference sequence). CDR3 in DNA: TGTGCCAGCAGCCAAGAAGCACGTAGCGGGACCAGCACAGATACGCAGTATTTT. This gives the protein CASSQEARSGTSTDTQYF.

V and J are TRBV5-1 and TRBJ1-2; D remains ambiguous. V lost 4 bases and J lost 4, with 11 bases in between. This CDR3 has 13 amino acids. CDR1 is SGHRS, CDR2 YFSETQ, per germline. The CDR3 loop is CASSPTQTYGYTF. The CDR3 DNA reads TGCGCCAGCAGCCCGACCCAGACCTATGGCTACACCTTC.

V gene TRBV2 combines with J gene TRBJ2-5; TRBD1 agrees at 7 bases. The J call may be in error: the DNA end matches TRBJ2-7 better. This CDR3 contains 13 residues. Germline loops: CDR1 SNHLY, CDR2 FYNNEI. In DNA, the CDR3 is TGTGCCAGCAGGGACAGGCCGTTAGACGAGCAGTACTTC. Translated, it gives CASRDRPLDEQYF.

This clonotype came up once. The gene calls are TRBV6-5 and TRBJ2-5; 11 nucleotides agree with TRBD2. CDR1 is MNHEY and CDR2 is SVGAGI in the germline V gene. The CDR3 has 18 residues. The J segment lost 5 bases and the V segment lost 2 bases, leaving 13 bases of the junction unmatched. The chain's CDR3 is CASSYRFPLAGGPETQYF. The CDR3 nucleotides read TGTGCCAGCAGTTACAGGTTCCCCTTAGCGGGGGGGCCTGAGACCCAGTACTTC.

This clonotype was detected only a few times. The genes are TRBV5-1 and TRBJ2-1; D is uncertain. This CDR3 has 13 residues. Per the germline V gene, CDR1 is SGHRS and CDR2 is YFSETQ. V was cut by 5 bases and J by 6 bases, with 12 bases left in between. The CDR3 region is CASSQVQPNEQFF. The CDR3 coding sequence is TGCGCCAGCAGTCAGGTGCAACCCAATGAGCAGTTCTTC.

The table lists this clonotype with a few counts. CDR3 residues: CASRTLQGSSYEQYF. DNA of the CDR3: TGCGCCAGCAGGACCTTACAGGGGAGCTCCTACGAGCAGTACTTC. The V call is TRBV4-1, the J call TRBJ2-7; 7 bases align to TRBD1. The CDR3 runs to 15 residues. With 6 bases clipped from V and 0 bases from J, the junction kept 8 bases outside the gene matches. Per germline, CDR1 MGHRA and CDR2 YSYEKL.

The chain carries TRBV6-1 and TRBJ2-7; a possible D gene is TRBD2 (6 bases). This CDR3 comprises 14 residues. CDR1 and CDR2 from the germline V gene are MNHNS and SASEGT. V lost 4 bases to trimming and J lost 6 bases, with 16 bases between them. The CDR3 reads CASSALLLRGEQYF. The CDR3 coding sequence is TGTGCCAGCAGTGCCCTCCTTCTGCGGGGCGAGCAGTACTTC.

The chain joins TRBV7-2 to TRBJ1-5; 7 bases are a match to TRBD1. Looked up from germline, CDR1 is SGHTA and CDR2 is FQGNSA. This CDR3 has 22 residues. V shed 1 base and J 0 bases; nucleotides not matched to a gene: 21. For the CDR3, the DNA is TGTGCCAGCAGCTTAGTGGGAGGGCACAGGGGCCAACTCCTTCATAGCAATCAGCCCCAGCATTTT. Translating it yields CASSLVGGHRGQLLHSNQPQHF.

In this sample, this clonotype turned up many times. CDR3 sequence reads: CASSGSGANVLTF. Written as DNA, the CDR3 is TGTGCCAGCAGCGGCTCTGGGGCCAACGTCCTGACTTTC. The chain uses TRBV28 and TRBJ2-6; the D is unclear. The V gene's germline CDR1 is MDHEN and CDR2 SYDVKM. The CDR3 has 13 amino acids. Trimming cost V 6 bases and J 0 bases, with 3 bases left between them.

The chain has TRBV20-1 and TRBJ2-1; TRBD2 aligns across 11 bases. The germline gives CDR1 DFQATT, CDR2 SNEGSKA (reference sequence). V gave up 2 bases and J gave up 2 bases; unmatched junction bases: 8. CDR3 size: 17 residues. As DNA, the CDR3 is TGCAGTGCTAGACGTAGCGGGGGGGCCGTAACCTACAATGAGCAGTTCTTC. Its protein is CSARRSGGAVTYNEQFF.

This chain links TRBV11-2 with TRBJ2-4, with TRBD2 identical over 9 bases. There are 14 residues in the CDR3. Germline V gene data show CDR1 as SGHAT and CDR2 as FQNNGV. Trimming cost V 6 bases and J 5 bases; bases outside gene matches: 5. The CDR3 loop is CASRAGGRENIQYF. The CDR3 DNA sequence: TGTGCCAGCAGGGCGGGGGGGCGCGAAAACATTCAGTACTTC.

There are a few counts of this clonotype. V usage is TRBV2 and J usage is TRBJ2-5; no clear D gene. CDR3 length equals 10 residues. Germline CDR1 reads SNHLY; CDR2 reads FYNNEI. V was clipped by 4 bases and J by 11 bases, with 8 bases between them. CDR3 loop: CASSGRQQYF. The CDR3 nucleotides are TGTGCCAGCAGTGGACGGCAGCAGTACTTC.

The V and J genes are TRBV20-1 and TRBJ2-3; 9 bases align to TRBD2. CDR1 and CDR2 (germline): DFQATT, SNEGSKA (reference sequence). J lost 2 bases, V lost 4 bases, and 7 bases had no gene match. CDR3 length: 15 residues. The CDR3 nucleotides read TGCAGTGCTACTGTAGCGGGGGACTTCACAGATACGCAGTATTTT. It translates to CSATVAGDFTDTQYF.

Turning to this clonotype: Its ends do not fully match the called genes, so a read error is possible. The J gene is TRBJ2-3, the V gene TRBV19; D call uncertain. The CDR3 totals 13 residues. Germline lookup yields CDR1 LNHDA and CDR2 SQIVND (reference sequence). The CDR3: CASSEDHTDTQCF. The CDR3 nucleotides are TGTGCCAGTAGCGAGGACCACACAGATACGCAGTGTTTT.

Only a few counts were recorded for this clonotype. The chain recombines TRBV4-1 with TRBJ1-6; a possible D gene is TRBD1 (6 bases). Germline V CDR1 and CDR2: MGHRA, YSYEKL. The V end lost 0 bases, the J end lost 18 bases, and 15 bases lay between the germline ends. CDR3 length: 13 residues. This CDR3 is CASSQDTGRGHHF. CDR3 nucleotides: TGCGCCAGCAGCCAAGATACAGGCAGGGGCCACCACTTT.

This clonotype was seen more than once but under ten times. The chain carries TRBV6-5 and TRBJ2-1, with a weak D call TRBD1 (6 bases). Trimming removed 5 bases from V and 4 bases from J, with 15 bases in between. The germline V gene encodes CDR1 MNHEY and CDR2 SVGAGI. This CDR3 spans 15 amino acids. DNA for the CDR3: TGTGCCAGCAGTCAAGGACAGATCCCTTACAATGAGCAGTTCTTC. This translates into CASSQGQIPYNEQFF.

The CDR3 coding sequence is TGCGCCAGCGGAGGATACGAAGAGGGTGGAGAGACCCAGTACTTC. This gives the protein CASGGYEEGGETQYF. The chain combines TRBV5-1 with TRBJ2-5; the D gene is possibly TRBD2 (5 bases). The germline V gene encodes CDR1 SGHRS and CDR2 YFSETQ. The ends were cut back, 7 bases at V and 4 bases at J, with 20 bases in the middle. The CDR3 is 15 amino acids. The variable domain in full, completed from reference TRBV5-1 and TRBJ2-5, reads KAGVTQTPRYLIKTRGQQVTLSCSPISGHRSVSWYQQTPGQGLQFLFEYFSETQRNKGNFPGRFSGRQFSNSRSEMNVSTLELGDSALYLCASGGYEEGGETQYFGPGTRLLVL.

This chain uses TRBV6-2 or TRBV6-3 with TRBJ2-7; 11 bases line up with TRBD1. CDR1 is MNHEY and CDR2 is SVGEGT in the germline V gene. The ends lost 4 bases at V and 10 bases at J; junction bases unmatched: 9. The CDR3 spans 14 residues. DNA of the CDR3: TGTGCCAGCAGTTCCACCGGGACAGGGGGTGCCCAGTACTTC. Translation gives CASSSTGTGGAQYF.

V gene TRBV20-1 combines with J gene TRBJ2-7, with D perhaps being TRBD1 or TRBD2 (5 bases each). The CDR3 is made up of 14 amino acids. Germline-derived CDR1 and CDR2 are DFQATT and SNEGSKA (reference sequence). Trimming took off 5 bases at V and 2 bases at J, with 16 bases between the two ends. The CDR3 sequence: CSARDLLGAYEQYF. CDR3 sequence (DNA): TGCAGTGCTCGGGATCTTTTGGGGGCCTACGAGCAGTACTTC.

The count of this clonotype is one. CDR3 protein: CASSSDLQGVNSPLHF. The CDR3 nucleotides are TGTGCCAGCAGTTCAGACCTACAGGGTGTTAATTCACCCCTCCACTTT. The gene calls are TRBV27 and TRBJ1-6, with TRBD1 as a possible D gene (6 bases). V lost 4 bases, J lost 6 bases, and 16 bases lay in between. In germline, CDR1 is MNHEY, CDR2 SMNVEV (reference sequence). The CDR3 is 16 residues long.

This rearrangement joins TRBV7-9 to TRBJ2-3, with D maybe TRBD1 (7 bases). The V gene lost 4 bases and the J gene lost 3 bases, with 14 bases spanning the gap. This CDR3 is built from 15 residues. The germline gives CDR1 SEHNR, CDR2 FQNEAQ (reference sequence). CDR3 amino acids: CASSSRGAQTDTQYF. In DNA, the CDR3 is TGTGCCAGCAGCTCCAGGGGGGCCCAGACAGATACGCAGTATTTT.

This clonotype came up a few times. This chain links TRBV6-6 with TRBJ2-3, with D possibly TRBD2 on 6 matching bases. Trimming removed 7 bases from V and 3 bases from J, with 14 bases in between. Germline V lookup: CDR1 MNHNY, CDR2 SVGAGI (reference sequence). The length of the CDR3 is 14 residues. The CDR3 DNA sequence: TGTGCCAGCAACCACGGCGGGGTTACAGATACGCAGTATTTT. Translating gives CASNHGGVTDTQYF.

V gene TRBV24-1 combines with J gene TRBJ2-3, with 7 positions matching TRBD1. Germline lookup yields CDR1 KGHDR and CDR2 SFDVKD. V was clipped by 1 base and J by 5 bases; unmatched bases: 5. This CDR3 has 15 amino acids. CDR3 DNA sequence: TGTGCCACCAGTGATTTTGGACAGGCCCTAGATACGCAGTATTTT. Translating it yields CATSDFGQALDTQYF.

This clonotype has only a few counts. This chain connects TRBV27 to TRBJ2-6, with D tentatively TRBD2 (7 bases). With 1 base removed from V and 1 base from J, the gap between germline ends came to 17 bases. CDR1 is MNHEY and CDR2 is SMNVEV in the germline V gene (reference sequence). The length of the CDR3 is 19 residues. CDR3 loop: CASSLFAGAPTSGANVLTF. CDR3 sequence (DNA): TGTGCCAGCAGTTTATTTGCGGGGGCTCCCACGTCTGGGGCCAACGTCCTGACTTTC.

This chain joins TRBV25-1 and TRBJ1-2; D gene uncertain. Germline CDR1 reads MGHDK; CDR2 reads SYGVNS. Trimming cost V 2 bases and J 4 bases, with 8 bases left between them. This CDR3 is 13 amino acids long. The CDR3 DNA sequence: TGTGCCAGCAGTGAACCCGGGCCCTATGGCTACACCTTC. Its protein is CASSEPGPYGYTF.

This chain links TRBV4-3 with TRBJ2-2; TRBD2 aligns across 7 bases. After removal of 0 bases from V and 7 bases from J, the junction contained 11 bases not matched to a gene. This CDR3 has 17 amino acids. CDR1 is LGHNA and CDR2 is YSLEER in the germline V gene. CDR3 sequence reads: CASSQDGRGGAIGELFF. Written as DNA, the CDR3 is TGCGCCAGCAGCCAAGATGGGAGGGGAGGGGCAATCGGGGAGCTGTTTTTT.